The TCR beta chain under discussion was sequenced for a study of beta chain features in type 1 diabetes. Study background: No age, gender or cell yield differences were seen between patients and healthy donors.

Sorting that relied on CD45RO/CCR7/CD25/CD127/CD95/CD27 yielded CD4+ naive, central memory, regulatory and stem cell-like memory cells. This clone was picked up a small number of times. The study reverse transcribed the entire isolated RNA, so it sequenced expressed TCRB transcripts. Clones were sequenced by immunoSEQ multiplex PCR, and TCRdb holds only the in-frame ones, with some missing. The table shows around 300,000 clones, with approximately 11% occurring only once. Trimming removed 6 bases from V and 0 bases from J, with 5 bases in between. The CDR3 runs to 12 residues. Per germline, CDR1 MDHEN and CDR2 SYDVKM.

This TCR was sampled from a woman between 25 and 40 years old in good health. The rearrangement uses TRBV28 and TRBJ1-2; no definite D call. The sequenced sample was naive CD4+ T cells from blood. As DNA, the CDR3 is TGTGCCAGCAGGGCACCTAACTATGGCTACACCTTC. Its translation: CASRAPNYGYTF.